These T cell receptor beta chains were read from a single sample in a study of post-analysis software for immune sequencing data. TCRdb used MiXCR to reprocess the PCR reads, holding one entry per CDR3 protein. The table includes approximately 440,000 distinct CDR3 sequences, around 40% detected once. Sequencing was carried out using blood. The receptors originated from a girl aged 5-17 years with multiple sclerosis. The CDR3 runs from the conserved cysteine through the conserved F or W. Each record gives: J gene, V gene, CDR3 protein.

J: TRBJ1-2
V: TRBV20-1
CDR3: CSARDRQGSFPYGYTF

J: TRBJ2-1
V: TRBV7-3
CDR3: CASSFGGAAYNEQFF

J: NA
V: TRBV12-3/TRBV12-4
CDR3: CASRGSGGVETQYF

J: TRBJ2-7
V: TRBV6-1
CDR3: CASSASVNYEQYF

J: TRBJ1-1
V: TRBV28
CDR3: CASRIKDRGLNEAFF

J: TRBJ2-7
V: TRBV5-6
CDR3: CASSFRQAYEQYF

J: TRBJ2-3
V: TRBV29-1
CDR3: CSVEDGGGAGAPDTQYF

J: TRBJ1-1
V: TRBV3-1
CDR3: CASSQRGGTEAFF

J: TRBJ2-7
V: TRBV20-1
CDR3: CSARDPTDSYEQYF

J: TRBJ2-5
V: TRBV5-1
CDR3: CASRDQETQYF

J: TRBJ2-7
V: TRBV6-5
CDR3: CVSRPPRDGGSYEQYF

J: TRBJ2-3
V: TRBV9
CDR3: CASSVAGGYGDTQYF

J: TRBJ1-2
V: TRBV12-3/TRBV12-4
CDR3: CASSDQPGQGAYGYTF

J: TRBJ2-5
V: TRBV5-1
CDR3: CASSLSGGYNEQYF

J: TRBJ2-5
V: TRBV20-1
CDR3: CSARSAGGPSEQYF

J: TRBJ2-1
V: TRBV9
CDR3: CASSVDPGEQFF

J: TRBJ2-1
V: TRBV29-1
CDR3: CSGRDRGAYNEQFF

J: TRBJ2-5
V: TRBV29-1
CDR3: CSVSDRVETQYF

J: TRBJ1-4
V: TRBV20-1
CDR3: CSARAPDRANEKLFF

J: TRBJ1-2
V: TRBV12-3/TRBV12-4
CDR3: CASSYDEDYGYTF

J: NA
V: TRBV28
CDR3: CASSLLEGFHEQYF

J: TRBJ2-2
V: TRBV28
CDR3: CASRRSLAGGAGELFF

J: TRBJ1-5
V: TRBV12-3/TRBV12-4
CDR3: CASSLGRRGLNQPQHF

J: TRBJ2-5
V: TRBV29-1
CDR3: CSDETQYF

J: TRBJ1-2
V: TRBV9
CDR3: CASSEGGDYGYTF

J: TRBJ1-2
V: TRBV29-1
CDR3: CSGGTGGRYGYTF

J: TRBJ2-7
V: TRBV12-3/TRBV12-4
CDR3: CASSLRFTYEQYF

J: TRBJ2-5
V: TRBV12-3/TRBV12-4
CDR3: CASSFQRGETQYF

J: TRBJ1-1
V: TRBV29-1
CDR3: CSVGQGANTEAFF

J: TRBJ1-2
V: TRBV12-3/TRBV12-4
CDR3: CASFGHRLGGYTF

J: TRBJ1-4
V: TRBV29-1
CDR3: CSVDTGGTGEKLFF

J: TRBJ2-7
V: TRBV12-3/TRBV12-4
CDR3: CASRIGLPYEQYF